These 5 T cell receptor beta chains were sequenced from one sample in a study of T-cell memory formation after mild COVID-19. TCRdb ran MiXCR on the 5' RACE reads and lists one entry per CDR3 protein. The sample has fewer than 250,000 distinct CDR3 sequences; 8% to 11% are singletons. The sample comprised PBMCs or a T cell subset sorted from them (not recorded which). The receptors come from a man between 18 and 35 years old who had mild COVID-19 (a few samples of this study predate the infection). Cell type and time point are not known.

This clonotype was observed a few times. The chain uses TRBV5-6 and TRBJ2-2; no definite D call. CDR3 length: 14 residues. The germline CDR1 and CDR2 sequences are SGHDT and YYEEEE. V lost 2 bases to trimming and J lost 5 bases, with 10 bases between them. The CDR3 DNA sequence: TGTGCCAGCAGCTTTGGGGTCTCTACCGGGGAGCTGTTTTTT. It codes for CASSFGVSTGELFF. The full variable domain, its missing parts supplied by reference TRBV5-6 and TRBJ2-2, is DAGVTQSPTHLIKTRGQQVTLRCSPKSGHDTVSWYQQALGQGPQFIFQYYEEEERQRGNFPDRFSGHQFPNYSSELNVNALLLGDSALYLCASSFGVSTGELFFGEGSRLTVL.

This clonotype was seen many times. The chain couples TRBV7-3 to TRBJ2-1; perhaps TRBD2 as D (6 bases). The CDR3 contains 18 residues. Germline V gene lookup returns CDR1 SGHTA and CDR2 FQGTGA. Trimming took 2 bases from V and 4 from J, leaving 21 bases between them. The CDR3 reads CASSLFSTRPSLYNEQFF. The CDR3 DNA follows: TGTGCCAGCAGCTTATTCTCGACTAGACCTTCCTTATACAATGAGCAGTTCTTC.

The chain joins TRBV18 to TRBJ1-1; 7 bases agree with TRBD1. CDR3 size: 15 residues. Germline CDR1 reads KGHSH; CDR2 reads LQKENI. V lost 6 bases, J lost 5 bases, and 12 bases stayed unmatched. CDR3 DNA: TGTGCCAGCTCGCCGCTACAGGGGCGGGGAACTGAAGCTTTCTTT. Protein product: CASSPLQGRGTEAFF.

The CDR3 sequence: CASRTLAGLDRNGYTF. The CDR3 bases are TGTGCCAGCAGGACCCTCGCAGGACTCGACAGGAATGGCTACACCTTC. The chain combines TRBV2 with TRBJ1-2; possibly TRBD1 for D (6 bases). V lost 6 bases and J 6 bases, leaving 23 bases between the germline ends. Germline V gives CDR1 SNHLY, CDR2 FYNNEI. The CDR3 is 16 amino acids.

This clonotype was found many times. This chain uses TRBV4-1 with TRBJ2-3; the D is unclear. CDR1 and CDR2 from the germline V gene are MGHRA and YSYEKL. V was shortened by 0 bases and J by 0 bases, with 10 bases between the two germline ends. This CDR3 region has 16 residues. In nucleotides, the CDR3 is TGCGCCAGCAGCCAAGAGGCCAGGCCTAGCACAGATACGCAGTATTTT. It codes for CASSQEARPSTDTQYF.